This TCR beta chain was sequenced during a study of a mutant IDH1 vaccine in newly diagnosed glioma. Looking at the study overall: Patients underwent eight vaccinations, which took place in weeks 1, 3, 5, 7, 11, 15, 19 and 23. Of the patients given treatment, roughly 60% were male and about 38% were female, and a mean age of roughly 40 years was recorded.

Time point defined: week 5, during vaccination. In the vaccine, a single dose held 300 ug of the mutant IDH1 20-mer peptide, along with topical imiquimod. Libraries were prepared by immunoSEQ multiplex PCR; TCRdb keeps only in-frame clonotypes and omits some of them. The sample lists over 50,000 clones, around 90% occurring once. CDR3 length: 12 amino acids. CDR1 is SGHRS and CDR2 is YFSETQ in the germline V gene. The V end was cut by 4 bases, the J end by 1 base, with 5 bases between. A word on this clone: Its antigen is still unknown.

This chain uses TRBV5-1 with TRBJ2-5; no firm D call. The specimen was PBMCs, collected from a glioma patient whose treatment included an IDH1 peptide vaccine. This TCR was recovered from a middle-aged woman with glioma. The CDR3 reads CASSQRQETQYF. The CDR3 DNA is TGCGCCAGCAGCCAACGCCAAGAGACCCAGTACTTC.